The 28 T cell receptor beta chains given below trace back to one sample, sequenced in a study of response to subunit inactivated influenza vaccine. TCRdb re-analysed the RT-PCR reads in MiXCR, keeping a single row per CDR3 protein. Among just under 250,000 distinct CDR3 sequences listed, 9% to 15% were seen once. Specimen: non-naive T cells sorted from PBMCs, collected roughly 2 weeks before vaccination. The receptors stem from a man aged 45-65 years who received an inactivated influenza vaccine.

The table lists this clonotype with many counts. V is TRBV4-2 and J is TRBJ2-7; the D is unclear. V lost 0 bases and J lost 12, with 24 bases in between. The CDR3 extends over 16 amino acids. Germline V gene sequence: CDR1 LGHNA, CDR2 YNFKEQ. DNA of the CDR3: TGTGCCAGCAGCCAAGATTTTGATGGACCTCCACGAAGAAGGTACTTC. Translated, it gives CASSQDFDGPPRRRYF.

This clonotype was recorded a few times. The V call is TRBV7-2, the J call TRBJ2-1, with 9 bases lining up with TRBD1. With 2 bases clipped from V and 13 bases from J, the junction kept 6 bases outside the gene matches. Germline assignment: CDR1 SGHTA and CDR2 FQGNSA. The CDR3 covers 13 residues. The CDR3 protein is CASSLHLGQGQFF. The CDR3 DNA is TGTGCCAGCAGCTTACACCTGGGACAGGGTCAGTTCTTC.

The CDR3 sequence: CASSRGLAPTDTQYF. The CDR3 region has the DNA TGTGCCAGCAGTCGTGGACTAGCGCCTACAGATACGCAGTATTTT. The J gene is TRBJ2-3, the V gene TRBV6-2 or TRBV6-3; 9 nucleotides match TRBD2. The CDR3 consists of 15 residues. Germline CDR1 and CDR2: MNHEY and SVGEGT. Trimming removed 5 bases from V and 3 bases from J; junction bases left unmatched: 6.

This clonotype turned up a few times. The chain couples TRBV24-1 to TRBJ1-1; D is undetermined. V was shortened by 7 bases and J by 1 base, with 3 bases between the two germline ends. This CDR3 contains 11 residues. Looked up from germline, CDR1 is KGHDR and CDR2 is SFDVKD. The chain's CDR3 is CATRKNTEAFF. As DNA, the CDR3 is TGTGCCACCAGAAAGAACACTGAAGCTTTCTTT.

This chain links TRBV28 with TRBJ2-7, with TRBD1 matching 8 bases. This CDR3 contains 14 residues. Germline CDR1 MDHEN, CDR2 SYDVKM. The V segment lost 5 bases and the J segment 3 bases; nucleotides outside the gene matches: 6. Here the CDR3 reads CASSLQGAIYEQYF. CDR3 nucleotides: TGTGCCAGCAGTCTGCAGGGGGCGATCTACGAGCAGTACTTC.

Concerning this clonotype: At one end, the junction sequence differs from germline, possibly due to a read error. The CDR3, as DNA: TGTGCCAGCACTTTAGGGACTAGCGGGGGATACAATGAGCAGTTCTTC. It encodes CASTLGTSGGYNEQFF. This chain joins TRBV28 and TRBJ2-1; TRBD2 matches at 14 bases. The CDR3 covers 16 residues. The V gene's germline CDR1 is MDHEN and CDR2 SYDVKM.

This clonotype was found many times. The CDR3 here is CASSLAEDSPLHF. The CDR3 nucleotides read TGCGCCAGCAGCTTGGCCGAGGATTCACCCCTCCACTTT. This chain connects TRBV5-1 to TRBJ1-6, with D hard to call. CDR1 is SGHRS, CDR2 YFSETQ, per germline. There are 13 residues in the CDR3. Trimming shortened V by 0 bases and J by 8 bases, and 6 bases separated the two germline ends.

The chain joins TRBV4-2 to TRBJ2-3; 13 bases align to TRBD2. Trimming took 1 base from V and 5 from J; bases not matched to a gene: 0. CDR1 is LGHNA, CDR2 YNFKEQ, per germline. CDR3 size: 15 residues. The CDR3 spells CASSQGLAGGDTQYF. The CDR3 DNA is TGTGCCAGCAGCCAAGGACTAGCGGGAGGAGATACGCAGTATTTT.

The chain couples TRBV6-2 or TRBV6-3 to TRBJ2-1; no clear D gene. The CDR3 spans 11 residues. The V gene's germline CDR1 is MNHEY and CDR2 SVGEGT. Trimming took off 6 bases at V and 13 bases at J, with 13 bases between the two ends. DNA of the CDR3: TGTGCCAGCAGCTTCCCAGGAATACAGTTCTTC. This gives the protein CASSFPGIQFF.

The chain carries TRBV4-3 and TRBJ2-1, with 11 positions matching TRBD2. Germline V gene lookup returns CDR1 LGHNA and CDR2 YSLEER. With 4 bases clipped from V and 9 bases from J, the junction kept 11 bases outside the gene matches. The CDR3 extends over 16 amino acids. Here the CDR3 reads CASSPFLAGGPSEQFF. The CDR3 DNA is TGCGCCAGCAGCCCCTTTTTAGCGGGGGGGCCCAGTGAGCAGTTCTTC.

The sample holds a few counts of this clonotype. This chain uses TRBV12-3 or TRBV12-4 with TRBJ2-4; D assignment may be TRBD1 or TRBD2 (5 bases each). The CDR3 consists of 17 residues. The V end was cut by 6 bases, the J end by 1 base, with 19 bases between. The CDR3 DNA is TGTGCCAGCAGAGAACGGGGCAGCGCTGGGGCCAAAAACATTCAGTACTTC. Amino acids: CASRERGSAGAKNIQYF.

This clonotype was seen at least ten times. This chain uses TRBV12-3 or TRBV12-4 with TRBJ2-2; 9 bases are a match to TRBD2. Unmatched junction bases numbered 4, after V lost 6 bases and J lost 5 bases. The length of the CDR3 is 14 residues. CDR3 amino acids: CASSTSGFTGELFF. CDR3 nucleotide sequence: TGTGCCAGCAGCACTAGCGGGTTTACCGGGGAGCTGTTTTTT.

This clonotype was observed a few times. The chain links TRBV5-1 to TRBJ2-1; the D is unclear. This CDR3 is built from 13 residues. V lost 5 bases, J lost 4 bases, and 10 bases lay in between. Germline loops: CDR1 SGHRS, CDR2 YFSETQ. The CDR3 coding sequence is TGCGCCAGCAGATCTGACGGATACAATGAGCAGTTCTTC. Translation gives CASRSDGYNEQFF.

This clonotype appeared a few times. V is TRBV10-3 and J is TRBJ2-1; 8 nucleotides match TRBD2. The junction had 16 bases not matched to a gene; V was cut back by 2 bases and J by 7 bases. The CDR3 runs to 18 residues. The germline gives CDR1 ENHRY, CDR2 SYGVKD. CDR3 in amino acids: CAISEQSRLAINPNEQFF. In DNA form, the CDR3 reads TGTGCCATCAGTGAGCAGTCAAGACTAGCGATAAACCCGAATGAGCAGTTCTTC.

The genes are TRBV12-3 or TRBV12-4 and TRBJ2-3; 12 bases align to TRBD2. V shed 6 bases and J 14 bases; nucleotides not matched to a gene: 3. CDR3 length: 11 amino acids. DNA of the CDR3: TGTGCCAGCAGAACTAGCGGGGGGACGTATTTT. It yields the protein CASRTSGGTYF.

A few counts support this clonotype. The chain recombines TRBV19 with TRBJ1-3; TRBD1 matches at 8 bases. V was clipped by 6 bases and J by 0 bases; unmatched bases: 13. The CDR3 is 18 amino acids. The germline V gene encodes CDR1 LNHDA and CDR2 SQIVND (reference sequence). The CDR3 loop reads CASSPGTGLRTSGNTIYF. CDR3 nucleotides: TGTGCCAGTAGCCCCGGGACAGGCCTACGAACCTCTGGAAACACCATATATTTT.

The V and J genes are TRBV6-2 or TRBV6-3 and TRBJ1-5; D unclear. The V end was cut by 6 bases, the J end by 3 bases, with 12 bases between. The germline CDR1 and CDR2 sequences are MNHEY and SVGEGT. The CDR3 sequence is 14 residues long. CDR3 sequence reads: CASRLTGNNQPQHF. As DNA, the CDR3 is TGTGCCAGCAGGTTAACGGGGAACAATCAGCCCCAGCATTTT.

This clonotype was detected many times. The chain links TRBV12-3 or TRBV12-4 to TRBJ1-3; perhaps TRBD1 as D (5 bases). With 6 bases removed from V and 2 bases from J, the gap between germline ends came to 11 bases. The CDR3 covers 14 residues. CDR3 coding DNA: TGTGCCAGCAGCTTATCGGGGGCTGGAAACACCATATATTTT. Translated: CASSLSGAGNTIYF.

This clonotype was recorded a few times. The chain combines TRBV18 with TRBJ1-1, with 12 bases matching TRBD1. The V and J ends lost 4 bases and 1 base, in that order; junction bases with no gene match: 7. The CDR3 covers 17 residues. The V gene's germline CDR1 is KGHSH and CDR2 LQKENI. CDR3 sequence reads: CASSHGTGGIRNTEAFF. In DNA, the CDR3 is TGTGCCAGCTCACATGGGACAGGGGGCATCAGGAACACTGAAGCTTTCTTT. The full variable domain, completed using reference TRBV18 and TRBJ1-1, is NAGVMQNPRHLVRRRGQEARLRCSPMKGHSHVYWYRQLPEEGLKFMVYLQKENIIDESGMPKERFSAEFPKEGPSILRIQQVVRGDSAAYFCASSHGTGGIRNTEAFFGQGTRLTVV.

The chain couples TRBV7-2 to TRBJ2-3; 8 nucleotides line up with TRBD1. Per germline, CDR1 SGHTA and CDR2 FQGNSA. V lost 5 bases and J lost 2; bases outside the gene matches: 9. The CDR3 has 16 amino acids. This CDR3 reads CASSPRGQAATDTQYF. The DNA of the CDR3 is TGTGCCAGCAGCCCCCGGGGACAGGCTGCCACAGATACGCAGTATTTT.

The chain links TRBV11-2 to TRBJ2-1, with TRBD2 matching over 10 bases. Per germline, CDR1 SGHAT and CDR2 FQNNGV. V lost 1 base and J lost 4; bases outside the gene matches: 4. The CDR3 runs 16 residues. CDR3 sequence: CASSLVGSGGYNEQFF. The CDR3, as DNA: TGTGCCAGCAGCTTAGTGGGTAGCGGGGGGTACAATGAGCAGTTCTTC.

The chain carries TRBV19 and TRBJ2-7, with D tentatively TRBD1 or TRBD2 (5 bases each). The CDR3 sequence is 15 residues long. CDR1 and CDR2 (germline): LNHDA, SQIVND (reference sequence). Trimming removed 4 bases from V and 5 bases from J, with 18 bases in between. Written as DNA, the CDR3 is TGTGCCAGTAGTAGGACGGCCTCCCGAGGGGACGAGCAGTACTTC. It is translated as CASSRTASRGDEQYF.

A few counts support this clonotype. The chain employs TRBV6-1 and TRBJ2-1; weak D call: TRBD1 (6 bases). Trimming pared 8 bases from V and 9 bases from J, leaving 20 bases between. The CDR3 is made up of 14 amino acids. Germline CDR1 MNHNS, CDR2 SASEGT. DNA of the CDR3: TGTGCCAGCTATGAACAGGGAAGGTATAGTGAGCAGTTCTTC. It codes for CASYEQGRYSEQFF.

This clonotype was seen many times. This sequence joins TRBV5-1 and TRBJ2-1; 13 nucleotides align to TRBD2. J lost 7 bases, V lost 0 bases, and 4 bases had no gene match. The CDR3 runs 16 residues. Germline lookup yields CDR1 SGHRS and CDR2 YFSETQ. The CDR3 DNA sequence: TGCGCCAGCAGCTTGGGACTAGCGGGGGGACAAAATGAGCAGTTCTTC. Its translation: CASSLGLAGGQNEQFF.

The V and J genes are TRBV11-3 and TRBJ2-5; TRBD1 might be the D (6 bases). Per germline, CDR1 SGHNT and CDR2 YENEEA. V lost 2 bases, J lost 5 bases, and 12 bases lay in between. The CDR3 consists of 14 residues. CDR3 bases: TGTGCCAGCAGCTTACAGGGGACCTCGGAGACCCAGTACTTC. Translated: CASSLQGTSETQYF.

This clonotype was recorded at least ten times. The V call is TRBV6-1, the J call TRBJ1-2, with D unresolved. This CDR3 has 14 amino acids. Trimming cost V 4 bases and J 0 bases, with 9 bases left between them. Germline lookup yields CDR1 MNHNS and CDR2 SASEGT. The CDR3 protein is CASSGTPANYGYTF. CDR3 sequence (DNA): TGTGCCAGCAGTGGGACCCCTGCTAACTATGGCTACACCTTC.

The CDR3 loop reads CASSSGQGLNYGYTF. CDR3 coding DNA: TGTGCCAGCAGCTCCGGACAGGGCCTTAACTATGGCTACACCTTC. The chain joins TRBV5-6 to TRBJ1-2, with 8 nucleotides matching TRBD1. CDR3 size: 15 residues. Trimming removed 3 bases from V and 1 base from J; junction bases left unmatched: 5. Germline values: CDR1 SGHDT, CDR2 YYEEEE.

This clonotype appeared many times. The chain is built from TRBV11-2 and TRBJ1-6; weak D call: TRBD1 (6 bases). Germline V gene sequence: CDR1 SGHAT, CDR2 FQNNGV. The V end lost 5 bases, the J end lost 8 bases, and 10 bases lay between the germline ends. The CDR3 covers 13 residues. The DNA of the CDR3 is TGTGCCAGCAGCGCAAGGACAGATTCACCCCTCCACTTT. As protein: CASSARTDSPLHF.